A selection of T cell receptor beta chains follows, all from one sample in a study of cytomegalovirus exposure and HLA in healthy donors. Measured with immunoSEQ multiplex PCR; TCRdb has only the in-frame clones, and not every one. The sample lists fewer than 100,000 clones; over 75% were seen once. The sequenced sample consisted of PBMCs. The receptors here all came from a male donor in good health and CMV-seropositive. The CDR3 runs from the conserved cysteine through the conserved F or W. D genes are given only for firm matches. Size values are once, few and many counts, or a class for expanded clones, and some rows have none.

TRBD1 | TRBJ1-2 | TRBV30 | few | CAWSPGQGAWGYTF | TGTGCCTGGAGTCCGGGACAGGGGGCCTGGGGCTACACCTTC
- | TRBJ2-7 | TRBV6-5 | - | CASNYEQYF | TGTGCCAGTAACTACGAGCAGTACTTC
- | TRBJ2-1 | TRBV5-1 | - | CASSLLATRRDEQFF | TGCGCCAGCAGCCTCCTAGCGACTCGACGGGATGAGCAGTTCTTC
TRBD2 | TRBJ2-5 | TRBV9 | few | CASSVSSGGEETQYF | TGTGCCAGCAGCGTTTCTAGCGGGGGGGAAGAGACCCAGTACTTC
TRBD2 | TRBJ2-5 | TRBV7-2 | - | CASSRTSAREETQYF | TGTGCCAGCAGCCGAACTAGCGCGCGGGAGGAGACCCAGTACTTC
TRBD1 | TRBJ2-2 | TRBV5-1 | - | CASSLGTGSGELFF | TGCGCCAGCAGCCTAGGGACAGGGTCCGGGGAGCTGTTTTTT
- | TRBJ1-1 | TRBV7-3 | - | CASSARTGAEAFF | TGTGCCAGCAGCGCCAGGACTGGCGCTGAAGCTTTCTTT
TRBD1 | TRBJ1-4 | TRBV15 | - | CATGTGAREKLFF | TGTGCCACCGGGACAGGGGCGCGTGAAAAACTGTTTTTT
- | TRBJ1-4 | TRBV19 | - | CASSQSTNEKLFF | TGTGCCAGTAGCCAGTCAACTAATGAAAAACTGTTTTTT
- | TRBJ2-7 | TRBV7-2 | many | CASSLGAGQYF | TGTGCCAGCAGCTTAGGCGCGGGGCAGTACTTC
TRBD1 | TRBJ2-7 | TRBV27 | - | CATGVGQGAPYEQYF | TGTGCCACCGGCGTCGGGCAGGGGGCCCCCTACGAGCAGTACTTC
TRBD2 | TRBJ2-4 | TRBV28 | - | CASSLSAGGSKNIQYF | TGTGCCAGCAGTTTATCGGCGGGGGGGTCCAAAAACATTCAGTACTTC
TRBD1 | TRBJ2-1 | TRBV5-1 | - | CASSLGAGGLGNEQFF | TGCGCCAGCAGCTTGGGGGCAGGGGGCTTAGGGAATGAGCAGTTCTTC
- | TRBJ1-5 | TRBV7-9 | - | CASSLDTGGRRNQPQHF | TGTGCCAGCAGCTTAGATACAGGCGGGAGGCGCAATCAGCCCCAGCATTTT
TRBD1 | TRBJ2-7 | TRBV27 | - | CASSPDRVGREQYF | TGTGCCAGCAGCCCCGACAGGGTAGGGCGCGAGCAGTACTTC
- | TRBJ1-1 | TRBV11-2 | - | CASSSGLTVLTEAFF | TGTGCCAGCAGCTCAGGGCTGACAGTGCTCACTGAAGCTTTCTTT
TRBD2 | TRBJ2-1 | TRBV7-2 | - | CASSGNGGAIYEQFF | TGTGCCAGCAGCGGAAACGGGGGGGCCATCTATGAGCAGTTCTTC
TRBD1 | TRBJ2-2 | TRBV27 | - | CASARTGGTNTGELFF | TGTGCCAGCGCCCGAACAGGGGGCACGAACACCGGGGAGCTGTTTTTT
TRBD2 | TRBJ2-7 | TRBV18 | - | CASSPRAGGRYEQYF | TGTGCCAGCTCACCAAGGGCGGGGGGGCGGTACGAGCAGTACTTC
- | TRBJ2-1 | TRBV28 | - | CASSGGGRPLVGEQFF | TGTGCCAGCAGTGGAGGAGGTAGGCCCCTAGTGGGTGAGCAGTTCTTC
TRBD1 | TRBJ2-7 | TRBV4-1 | - | CASSQRDSYEQYF | TGCGCCAGCAGCCAAAGGGACAGCTACGAGCAGTACTTC
TRBD2 | TRBJ2-7 | TRBV18 | once | CASSPPGLAGGPGEQYF | TGTGCCAGCTCACCACCAGGGCTAGCGGGAGGGCCGGGGGAGCAGTACTTC
TRBD2 | TRBJ2-3 | TRBV6-4 | - | CASSPTTDWTSGRPADTQYF | TGTGCCAGCAGTCCAACGACGGATTGGACTAGCGGGAGGCCGGCAGATACGCAGTATTTT
- | TRBJ1-5 | TRBV28 | - | CASSKARVPNQPQHF | TGTGCCAGCAGTAAAGCGAGGGTTCCCAATCAGCCCCAGCATTTT
- | TRBJ1-5 | TRBV7-9 | few | CASSLAGDSNQPQHF | TGTGCCAGCAGCTTAGCCGGAGATAGCAATCAGCCCCAGCATTTT
- | TRBJ1-5 | TRBV4-1 | - | CASSPASGDNQPQHF | TGCGCCAGCAGCCCAGCCAGCGGAGACAATCAGCCCCAGCATTTT
- | TRBJ1-5 | TRBV19 | - | CASSMGLQPQHF | TGTGCCAGTAGTATGGGGCTTCAGCCCCAGCATTTT
TRBD1 | TRBJ2-7 | TRBV2 | - | CASSTGGGTASYEQYF | TGTGCCAGCAGTACGGGCGGTGGGACAGCCTCCTACGAGCAGTACTTC
- | TRBJ2-5 | TRBV5-4 | - | CASSLSEGLASETQYF | TGTGCCAGCAGCCTTTCCGAAGGGCTAGCTAGCGAGACCCAGTACTTC
TRBD1 | TRBJ2-7 | TRBV27 | - | CASSLTRGTGLAYEQYF | TGTGCCAGCAGTTTAACCCGCGGGACAGGGTTAGCCTACGAGCAGTACTTC
- | TRBJ2-5 | TRBV30 | once | CAWSNFRGAQETQYF | TGTGCCTGGAGTAACTTTCGGGGGGCTCAAGAGACCCAGTACTTC
- | TRBJ1-1 | TRBV28 | - | CASSPRVGLNTEAFF | TGTGCCAGCAGTCCCCGGGTGGGGCTGAACACTGAAGCTTTCTTT
TRBD2 | TRBJ2-7 | TRBV7-8 | few | CASSLRSGSGTYEQYF | TGTGCCAGCAGCCTACGAAGCGGGAGTGGCACCTACGAGCAGTACTTC
TRBD1 | TRBJ2-7 | TRBV5-1 | - | CASSPDAGTGPYEQYF | TGCGCCAGCAGCCCGGATGCCGGGACAGGGCCCTACGAGCAGTACTTC
- | TRBJ2-7 | TRBV9 | - | CASSVSGGEQYF | TGTGCCAGCAGCGTATCTGGGGGGGAGCAGTACTTC
- | TRBJ1-6 | TRBV2 | - | CASSEASGSHSPLHF | TGTGCCAGCAGTGAAGCATCGGGGAGTCATTCACCCCTCCACTTT
- | TRBJ1-4 | TRBV30 | - | CAWSVSSGSGRELFF | TGTGCCTGGAGTGTAAGCTCGGGGTCGGGCCGGGAACTGTTTTTT
- | TRBJ1-4 | TRBV19 | - | CASSPSKLGATNEKLFF | TGTGCCAGTAGTCCATCTAAGTTAGGGGCAACTAATGAAAAACTGTTTTTT
TRBD2 | TRBJ2-1 | TRBV6-5 | - | CASRVAGERSEQFF | TGTGCCAGCAGGGTAGCGGGAGAACGGAGTGAGCAGTTCTTC
- | TRBJ2-1 | TRBV16 | - | CASSPLLETSEQFF | TGTGCCAGCAGCCCCCTACTAGAGACAAGTGAGCAGTTCTTC
- | TRBJ2-6 | TRBV29-1 | few | CSVRESGANVLTF | TGCAGCGTTCGGGAATCTGGGGCCAACGTCCTGACTTTC
- | TRBJ1-2 | TRBV28 | - | CASRTQGGHYGYTF | TGTGCCAGCAGAACACAGGGAGGGCACTATGGCTACACCTTC
- | TRBJ2-3 | TRBV19 | - | CASSSLGGSPTDTQYF | TGTGCCAGTAGCTCCCTGGGGGGATCTCCCACAGATACGCAGTATTTT
- | TRBJ1-2 | TRBV20-1 | - | CSVTYGYTF | TGCAGTGTAACTTATGGCTACACCTTC
TRBD1 | TRBJ2-7 | TRBV2 | - | CASIRNRDSYYEQYF | TGTGCCAGCATCCGAAATCGGGACAGCTACTACGAGCAGTACTTC
- | TRBJ2-1 | TRBV6-1 | - | CASSGPSWNEQFF | TGTGCCAGCAGTGGGCCTAGCTGGAATGAGCAGTTCTTC
TRBD2 | TRBJ2-7 | TRBV7-6 | - | CASSLGAATSDTEQYF | TGTGCCAGCAGCTTAGGGGCTGCGACTAGCGACACCGAGCAGTACTTC
TRBD1 | TRBJ1-3 | TRBV28 | - | CASSNTQGARGNTIYF | TGTGCCAGCAGCAACACACAGGGGGCGAGGGGAAACACCATATATTTT
TRBD2 | TRBJ2-7 | TRBV18 | - | CASSPLRTSGSSYEQYF | TGTGCCAGCTCACCCCTAAGGACTAGCGGAAGCTCCTACGAGCAGTACTTC
TRBD1 | TRBJ1-4 | TRBV28 | - | CASSPTGAPNEKLFF | TGTGCCAGCAGTCCGACAGGGGCGCCTAATGAAAAACTGTTTTTT
TRBD1 | TRBJ2-1 | TRBV27 | - | CASSSRTGPNEQFF | TGTGCCAGCAGTTCGCGGACAGGCCCCAATGAGCAGTTCTTC
TRBD1 | TRBJ1-5 | TRBV5-4 | - | CASSSGGGQGRNQPQHF | TGTGCCAGCAGCTCCGGGGGGGGACAGGGGAGGAATCAGCCCCAGCATTTT
TRBD1 | TRBJ2-1 | TRBV4-2 | - | CASSQDKQGARNEQFF | TGTGCCAGCAGCCAAGATAAGCAGGGGGCTCGGAATGAGCAGTTCTTC
TRBD1 | TRBJ2-1 | TRBV7-2 | - | CASSPGTGNEQFF | TGTGCCAGCAGCCCCGGGACAGGCAATGAGCAGTTCTTC